Detailed here is one T cell receptor beta chain. This entry is derived from a study of blood T cell repertoires in COVID-19. Clones were sequenced by immunoSEQ multiplex PCR, and TCRdb holds only the in-frame ones, with some missing. The sample lists about 160,000 clones, about 88% seen once, with 15% to 20% in the top ten. Between the trimmed V and J ends, which lost 6 bases and 3 bases, there was a span of 9 bases. The length of the CDR3 is 12 residues. Looked up from germline, CDR1 is MNHEY and CDR2 is SVGAGI. What was sequenced was peripheral blood. This TCR derives from a man in his sixties with active or convalescent COVID-19. V usage is TRBV6-5 and J usage is TRBJ2-7, with a tentative D call TRBD1 (6 bases). The CDR3 spells CASRQQGYEQYF. The CDR3, as DNA: TGTGCCAGCAGGCAACAGGGCTACGAGCAGTACTTC.